What follows are 6 T cell receptor beta chains derived from one specimen sequenced in a study of cytomegalovirus exposure and HLA in healthy donors. Primers for the PCR totalled 60 Vbeta and 13 Jbeta. Assay used: immunoSEQ multiplex PCR; TCRdb lists only in-frame clones, some missing. Of tens of thousands of clones listed, 65% to 70% are singletons. Sequencing was done on a sample of PBMCs. Receptors originate from a male donor in good health and CMV-seropositive.

This sequence joins TRBV10-3 and TRBJ2-3; 8 nucleotides match TRBD1. Germline CDR1 ENHRY, CDR2 SYGVKD. The V gene end was trimmed by 5 bases and the J gene end by 2 bases; junction bases not matched to a gene: 9. CDR3 length equals 16 residues. The CDR3 nucleotides are TGTGCCATCAGTTCCCCCGGGACAGGTTACACAGATACGCAGTATTTT. Its translation is CAISSPGTGYTDTQYF.

This clone was found a few times. The V gene is TRBV11-3, the J gene TRBJ2-1; D perhaps matches TRBD2 (6 bases). The CDR3 spans 17 residues. V gave up 1 base and J gave up 0 bases, with 13 bases separating them. The germline CDR1 and CDR2 sequences are SGHNT and YENEEA. This chain's CDR3 is CASSLGRDSRSYNEQFF. CDR3 DNA: TGTGCCAGCAGCTTAGGGAGGGACTCCCGCTCCTACAATGAGCAGTTCTTC.

The chain is built from TRBV11-2 and TRBJ1-2; D perhaps matches TRBD1 (6 bases). The CDR3 extends over 15 amino acids. Germline loops: CDR1 SGHAT, CDR2 FQNNGV. V was shortened by 8 bases and J by 0 bases, with 16 bases between the two germline ends. In nucleotides, the CDR3 is TGTGCCAGCTATGCTTACAGGGATCCTAACTATGGCTACACCTTC. This gives the protein CASYAYRDPNYGYTF.

This clone was observed once. The chain is built from TRBV14 and TRBJ2-1; perhaps TRBD2 as D (6 bases). The CDR3 has 14 residues. Germline CDR1 reads SGHDN; CDR2 reads FVKESK. V gave up 1 base and J gave up 10 bases, with 14 bases separating them. CDR3 sequence reads: CASSQALALSEQFF. CDR3 DNA: TGTGCCAGCAGCCAAGCACTAGCCCTTTCCGAGCAGTTCTTC.

The chain employs TRBV27 and TRBJ1-1; possibly TRBD1 for D (6 bases). Germline-derived CDR1 and CDR2 are MNHEY and SMNVEV (reference sequence). This CDR3 region has 13 residues. The V and J ends lost 7 bases and 2 bases respectively, with 11 bases between them. CDR3 sequence (DNA): TGTGCCAGCAAAGGACAGTCAAACACTGAAGCTTTCTTT. It translates to CASKGQSNTEAFF.

V usage is TRBV27 and J usage is TRBJ2-7; 10 nucleotides match TRBD2. J was trimmed by 6 bases and V by 2 bases; bases with no gene match: 16. The CDR3 is 18 amino acids. Germline CDR1 is MNHEY and CDR2 is SMNVEV (reference sequence). CDR3 DNA sequence: TGTGCCAGCAGTTTAGGCCCTCCTTCGACTAGCGGGTTCGGCGAGCAGTACTTC. The encoded protein is CASSLGPPSTSGFGEQYF.